These T cell receptor beta chains were read from a single sample in a study of graft-versus-host responses after intestinal transplantation. TCRdb's table, derived via immunoSEQ multiplex PCR, lists solely in-frame clones and lacks some. This sample has 55,000 to 70,000 clones, with approximately 89% found just once. The starting material was PBMCs, obtained about 4 months after intestinal transplantation. These receptors originate from a human patient who received an intestinal transplant, so some T cells may come from the graft donor. The CDR3 runs from the conserved cysteine through the conserved F or W. Each record gives: CDR3 DNA, CDR3 protein, V gene, D gene, clone size, J gene. D genes are given only for firm matches. Size is stated for part of the rows, as once, few or many counts, or as a class when the clone is expanded.

DNA: TGTGCCTGGAGGACCCGCCTGAACACTGAAGCTTTCTTT
CDR3: CAWRTRLNTEAFF
V: TRBV30
D: .
size: .
J: TRBJ1-1

DNA: TGCGCCAGCAGCCTGTATACAGCGAACACTGAAGCTTTCTTT
CDR3: CASSLYTANTEAFF
V: TRBV5-1
D: .
size: .
J: TRBJ1-1

DNA: TGTGCCAGCAGCAAGAAGGCTGCCTACAATGAGCAGTTCTTC
CDR3: CASSKKAAYNEQFF
V: TRBV11-2
D: .
size: .
J: TRBJ2-1

DNA: TGTGCCAGCAGAGCCGGGGGAGGAGGAAACACCATATATTTT
CDR3: CASRAGGGGNTIYF
V: TRBV2
D: .
size: .
J: TRBJ1-3

DNA: TGTGCCAGCAGCTTAGAGCGAGGGGAGACCCAGTACTTC
CDR3: CASSLERGETQYF
V: TRBV7-9
D: .
size: .
J: TRBJ2-5

DNA: TGTGCCAGCGGCCGGGACAGGGGAAACTATGGCTACACCTTC
CDR3: CASGRDRGNYGYTF
V: TRBV7-8
D: TRBD1
size: .
J: TRBJ1-2

DNA: TGCGCCAGCAGACTAGCGGGAGATAATGAGCAGTTCTTC
CDR3: CASRLAGDNEQFF
V: TRBV5-1
D: TRBD2
size: .
J: TRBJ2-1

DNA: TGCGCCAGCAGCTTACGGCGAGAATCTGGAAACACCATATATTTT
CDR3: CASSLRRESGNTIYF
V: TRBV5-1
D: .
size: .
J: TRBJ1-3

DNA: TGTGCCAGCAGGGACGGGCGGGTGTACACCGGGGAGCTGTTTTTT
CDR3: CASRDGRVYTGELFF
V: TRBV2
D: .
size: .
J: TRBJ2-2

DNA: TGTGCCAGCAGCCTCCTGGGACTAGCGGGCACAGATACGCAGTATTTT
CDR3: CASSLLGLAGTDTQYF
V: TRBV7-9
D: TRBD2
size: .
J: TRBJ2-3

DNA: TGTGCCAGCAGGACCGAAGAGACCCAGTACTTC
CDR3: CASRTEETQYF
V: TRBV28
D: .
size: .
J: TRBJ2-5

DNA: TGTGCCAGCAGCCCTATGACTAGCTCCTACGAGCAGTACTTC
CDR3: CASSPMTSSYEQYF
V: TRBV11-2
D: .
size: .
J: TRBJ2-7

DNA: TGTGCCAGCAGCTTAGGTATAGCGGTCCAAGAGACCCAGTACTTC
CDR3: CASSLGIAVQETQYF
V: TRBV11-3
D: .
size: .
J: TRBJ2-5

DNA: TGTGCCAGCAGTTTGGGACAGGGGGCCGGAGGCTACACCTTC
CDR3: CASSLGQGAGGYTF
V: TRBV28
D: TRBD1
size: .
J: TRBJ1-2

DNA: TGTGCCAGCAGCAGGGGGTTCAGCGCTGGAAACACCATATATTTT
CDR3: CASSRGFSAGNTIYF
V: TRBV28
D: TRBD1
size: .
J: TRBJ1-3

DNA: TGTGCCAGTAGTACAGGGGGGGGCTCCTACAATGAGCAGTTCTTC
CDR3: CASSTGGGSYNEQFF
V: TRBV19
D: .
size: .
J: TRBJ2-1

DNA: TGCGCCAGCAGCCAAGCAGGGGATTTGTACGAGCAGTACTTC
CDR3: CASSQAGDLYEQYF
V: TRBV4-1
D: .
size: once
J: TRBJ2-7

DNA: TGTGCCAGCAGCGTTGGACTAGCCCCCGGGGAGCTGTTTTTT
CDR3: CASSVGLAPGELFF
V: TRBV9
D: TRBD2
size: .
J: TRBJ2-2

DNA: TGCGCCGGAGGATCAGGGTTACCAAACACTGAAGCTTTCTTT
CDR3: CAGGSGLPNTEAFF
V: TRBV5-1
D: .
size: once
J: TRBJ1-1

DNA: TGCGCCAGCAGCCTCCGACTAGCGGGGGGGGACTACGAGCAGTACTTC
CDR3: CASSLRLAGGDYEQYF
V: TRBV4-1
D: TRBD2
size: .
J: TRBJ2-7

DNA: TGCGCCAGCAGCCTCGCACCTAGCGGGAGTCTCTATGAGCAGTTCTTC
CDR3: CASSLAPSGSLYEQFF
V: TRBV5-1
D: TRBD2
size: .
J: TRBJ2-1

DNA: TGTGCCAGCAGCCTTCGGGGGGCCCACGAGCAGTACTTC
CDR3: CASSLRGAHEQYF
V: TRBV5-6
D: .
size: .
J: TRBJ2-7

DNA: TGTGCCAGCAGCTTGGTTCGGCAGGACGGGGGAGCCGGGGAGCTGTTTTTT
CDR3: CASSLVRQDGGAGELFF
V: TRBV5-6
D: .
size: .
J: TRBJ2-2

DNA: TGTGCCAGCAGCTCTATGGGACTAGCGGGGGTCAACGAGCAGTACTTC
CDR3: CASSSMGLAGVNEQYF
V: TRBV7-6
D: TRBD2
size: .
J: TRBJ2-7

DNA: TGTGCCAGCAGCCTTGGGACTAGTTATTACAATGAGCAGTTCTTC
CDR3: CASSLGTSYYNEQFF
V: TRBV7-2
D: TRBD2
size: .
J: TRBJ2-1

DNA: TGTGCCAGCAGCTCGGGACAGGGAATCCACGAGCAGTACTTC
CDR3: CASSSGQGIHEQYF
V: TRBV2
D: TRBD1
size: .
J: TRBJ2-7

DNA: TGTGCCAGCAGTGAACACAGGCTGGACTATGGCTACACCTTC
CDR3: CASSEHRLDYGYTF
V: TRBV25-1
D: .
size: .
J: TRBJ1-2

DNA: TGTGCCAGCAGCTCGATGGGGGGGGGCGCCGAGACCCAGTACTTC
CDR3: CASSSMGGGAETQYF
V: TRBV7-6
D: .
size: .
J: TRBJ2-5

DNA: TGTGCCAGCAGTTTAAAAATGAACACTGAAGCTTTCTTT
CDR3: CASSLKMNTEAFF
V: TRBV28
D: .
size: .
J: TRBJ1-1

DNA: TGTGCCACCAGCAGAGCGCGAGGATTTGGGGGCGAGACCCAGTACTTC
CDR3: CATSRARGFGGETQYF
V: TRBV15
D: .
size: .
J: TRBJ2-5

DNA: TGTGCCATCAGTGAAGGTCGGGGGGTCACAGATACGCAGTATTTT
CDR3: CAISEGRGVTDTQYF
V: TRBV10-3
D: TRBD2
size: once
J: TRBJ2-3

DNA: TGTGCCAGCAACCGACCGTACCAAGAGACCCAGTACTTC
CDR3: CASNRPYQETQYF
V: TRBV28
D: .
size: .
J: TRBJ2-5